This TCR beta chain comes out of a study of graft-versus-host responses after intestinal transplantation. Turning to the study itself: All recipients were given anti-thymocyte globulin induction, and tacrolimus and steroids were then administered for 2 to 3 years.

The CDR3 consists of 15 residues. Losses at the gene ends were 1 base for V and 8 bases for J; bases not matched to a gene: 7. The germline gives CDR1 SGHVS, CDR2 FNYEAQ. Concerning this clone itself: Its antigen is as yet unknown.

Data came from immunoSEQ multiplex PCR; TCRdb stores just in-frame clones and leaves some out. Of around 100,000 clones detected, 85% to 95% appear once; the ten largest clones hold 1% to 1.5%. The sample here was unstimulated CD8+ T cells sorted from spleen or lymph node cells, taken before transplant. The sequence was obtained from a human donor who was the organ donor for an intestinal transplant. J is TRBJ2-1 and V is TRBV7-6, with TRBD2 matching over 8 bases. CDR3 nucleotide sequence: TGTGCCAGCAGCTTAGGGACTAGCATGGTCGATGAGCAGTTCTTC. This translates into CASSLGTSMVDEQFF.